Following are 23 T cell receptor beta chains from one sample sequenced in a study of T cells in Graves' hyperthyroidism and ophthalmopathy (dated by TCRdb to between 2018 and 2021). The library was built by means of multiplex PCR. The sequencing machine was an Illumina HiSeq 2000. TCR beta CDR3 regions were amplified from RNA transcripts. The TCR CDR3 was subjected to a first round of RT-PCR using the HTBI primer set and the Qiagen OneStep RT-PCR kit. Clones were called with MiXCR by TCRdb after fastp trimmed the public reads at Q25, and only in-frame beta chains were retained. Merged by CDR3 protein, the rows form single entries marked with the most common genes and DNA. The sample has approximately 600,000 distinct CDR3 sequences on record, 20% to 25% of them singletons. In total, the top ten clones hold about 35% of the sample. Sequencing used blood. The receptors originated from a man younger than 45 with Graves' ophthalmopathy.

This chain joins TRBV6-1 and TRBJ2-3; D is unresolved. CDR1 is MNHNS, CDR2 SASEGT, per germline. Trimming stripped 1 base from V and 0 bases from J, with 8 bases between. The CDR3 contains 15 residues. CDR3 in DNA: TGTGCCAGCAGTGAAGGAGGTTTAAGCACAGATACGCAGTATTTT. Protein: CASSEGGLSTDTQYF.

This clonotype was counted between two and nine times. The chain uses TRBV29-1 and TRBJ2-3, with D possibly TRBD2 on 7 matching bases. Per germline, CDR1 SQVTM and CDR2 ANQGSEA. This CDR3 comprises 16 residues. The V end was cut by 6 bases, the J end by 4 bases, with 23 bases between. CDR3 loop: CSVEMGGGRASDTQYF. CDR3 bases: TGCAGCGTCGAGATGGGGGGCGGGAGAGCATCAGATACGCAGTATTTT.

In its sample, this clonotype was seen many times. V is TRBV6-5 and J is TRBJ1-1, with 7 bases lining up with TRBD1. From germline, CDR1 is MNHEY and CDR2 SVGAGI. The trim removed 0 bases at V and 3 bases at J, leaving 4 bases unmatched. This CDR3 has 15 residues. The CDR3 sequence is CASSYSAGGYTEAFF. As DNA, the CDR3 is TGTGCCAGCAGTTACTCCGCAGGGGGATACACTGAAGCTTTCTTT.

A word on this clonotype: One junction end disagrees with the germline gene, perhaps due to a read error. This chain connects TRBV7-8 to TRBJ1-5; 9 bases map to TRBD1. Germline V gene lookup returns CDR1 SGHVS and CDR2 FQNEAQ. There are 16 residues in the CDR3. The CDR3 protein is CAISSGTGRGNQPQHF. For the CDR3, the DNA is TGTGCCATCAGCTCCGGGACAGGGCGAGGCAATCAGCCCCAGCATTTT.

This clonotype was found many times. The chain is built from TRBV12-3 or TRBV12-4 and TRBJ1-1; possibly TRBD1 for D (5 bases). Trimming stripped 0 bases from V and 6 bases from J, with 20 bases between. The CDR3 contains 17 residues. CDR3 sequence (DNA): TGTGCCAGCAGTTTAGCGTTAGTAGATCCGGGGCGGGCTGAAGCTTTCTTT. It encodes CASSLALVDPGRAEAFF.

V and J are TRBV10-1 and TRBJ2-2; tentatively, D is TRBD2 (5 bases). CDR1 is WNHNN and CDR2 is SYGVQD in the germline V gene (reference sequence). V was shortened by 6 bases and J by 4 bases, with 9 bases between the two germline ends. This CDR3 region has 13 residues. Written as DNA, the CDR3 is TGCGCCAGCAGGAGGGATTTCACCGGGGAGCTGTTTTTT. It codes for CASRRDFTGELFF.

The rearrangement joins TRBV20-1 to TRBJ2-3, with D perhaps matching TRBD2 (6 bases). The length of the CDR3 is 12 residues. The germline V gene encodes CDR1 DFQATT and CDR2 SNEGSKA (reference sequence). Deletions cut 0 bases from V and 11 bases from J, with 12 bases between. This CDR3 is CSARDEFGGQYF. CDR3 coding DNA: TGCAGTGCTAGAGATGAATTCGGGGGGCAGTATTTT.

In its sample, this clonotype was seen many times. The rearrangement uses TRBV7-9 and TRBJ2-7; D might be TRBD2 (5 bases). The CDR3 runs 17 residues. Germline V gives CDR1 SEHNR, CDR2 FQNEAQ (reference sequence). Trimming left V 4 bases short and J 0 bases short, with 19 bases between. The CDR3 DNA is TGTGCCAGCAGCTCGCCAATTCCCCGGGGTAACTCCTACGAGCAGTACTTC. Amino acid sequence: CASSSPIPRGNSYEQYF. Using reference TRBV7-9 and TRBJ2-7 for the parts outside the CDR3, the full variable domain is DTGVSQNPRHKITKRGQNVTFRCDPISEHNRLYWYRQTLGQGPEFLTYFQNEAQLEKSRLLSDRFSAERPKGSFSTLEIQRTEQGDSAMYLCASSSPIPRGNSYEQYFGPGTRLTVT.

This clonotype was counted once. The chain uses TRBV5-1 and TRBJ2-2; D is uncertain. The germline V gene has CDR1 SGHRS and CDR2 YFSETQ. The CDR3 runs to 14 residues. V was clipped by 4 bases and J by 0 bases, with 7 bases between them. The CDR3 here is CASSRRPNTGELFF. As DNA, the CDR3 is TGCGCCAGCAGCCGGCGACCGAACACCGGGGAGCTGTTTTTT.

The J gene is TRBJ1-2, the V gene TRBV20-1; D is unclear. CDR3 length equals 16 residues. CDR1 and CDR2 from the germline V gene are DFQATT and SNEGSKA (reference sequence). CDR3 bases: TGCGCTGGTTTTTCAGTCGAGATCGGGGTCCTCAATGGCTACACCTTC. Its translation: CAGFSVEIGVLNGYTF.

This chain uses TRBV25-1 with TRBJ2-1; the D gene is possibly TRBD1 (5 bases). This CDR3 is built from 14 residues. Germline-derived CDR1 and CDR2 are MGHDK and SYGVNS. V shed 3 bases and J shed 8 bases, with 14 bases lying between them. The CDR3 sequence is CASSDGKGLYEQFF. DNA for the CDR3: TGTGCCAGCAGTGATGGGAAGGGGCTCTATGAGCAGTTCTTC.

This chain uses TRBV27 with TRBJ2-7; 7 nucleotides align to TRBD1. The junction had 9 bases not matched to a gene; V was cut back by 6 bases and J by 1 base. CDR3 length equals 15 residues. Germline-derived CDR1 and CDR2 are MNHEY and SMNVEV (reference sequence). The CDR3 reads CASRSGTAQSYEQYF. The CDR3 DNA reads as TGTGCCAGCAGATCCGGGACAGCGCAATCCTACGAGCAGTACTTC.

The V call is TRBV7-6, the J call TRBJ2-1, with 8 bases lining up with TRBD2. The germline V gene encodes CDR1 SGHVS and CDR2 FNYEAQ. The junction had 11 bases not matched to a gene; V was cut back by 3 bases and J by 4 bases. The CDR3 extends over 17 amino acids. This CDR3 reads CASSLATAGGWYNEQFF. CDR3 coding DNA: TGTGCCAGCAGCTTGGCCACCGCGGGGGGCTGGTACAATGAGCAGTTCTTC. The full variable domain, with the rest looked up from reference TRBV7-6 and TRBJ2-1, is GAGVSQSPRYKVTKRGQDVALRCDPISGHVSLYWYRQALGQGPEFLTYFNYEAQQDKSGLPNDRFSAERPEGSISTLTIQRTEQRDSAMYRCASSLATAGGWYNEQFFGPGTRLTVL.

This clonotype occurred many times. This chain joins TRBV11-2 and TRBJ2-7; TRBD1 aligns across 9 bases. V was clipped by 1 base and J by 6 bases; unmatched bases: 7. Germline V gene lookup returns CDR1 SGHAT and CDR2 FQNNGV. This CDR3 region has 15 residues. The CDR3 DNA sequence: TGTGCCAGCAGCTTAGTTCTGGACAGGGGATCCGAGCAGTACTTC. This translates into CASSLVLDRGSEQYF.

This clonotype came up a few times. V gene TRBV6-1 combines with J gene TRBJ2-1; D ambiguous. Germline CDR1 and CDR2: MNHNS and SASEGT. This CDR3 has 15 amino acids. V gave up 1 base and J gave up 9 bases, with 16 bases separating them. The CDR3 spells CASSEVAVSNAEQFF. CDR3 sequence (DNA): TGTGCCAGCAGTGAAGTGGCGGTTAGTAATGCTGAGCAGTTCTTC.

This clonotype showed up many times. The chain combines TRBV20-1 with TRBJ1-5; D is perhaps TRBD1 (5 bases). Trimming removed 4 bases at V and 0 bases at J, with 13 bases between. This CDR3 comprises 15 residues. In germline, CDR1 is DFQATT, CDR2 SNEGSKA (reference sequence). The CDR3 loop reads CSAKRRDYSNQPQHF. In nucleotides, the CDR3 is TGCAGTGCTAAGCGCAGGGACTATAGCAATCAGCCCCAGCATTTT.

The CDR3 sequence: CSAITGHHTYEQYF. The CDR3 coding sequence is TGCAGTGCAATTACGGGACACCATACCTACGAGCAGTACTTC. The chain has TRBV20-1 and TRBJ2-7, with D possibly matching TRBD1 (6 bases). The length of the CDR3 is 14 residues. The V end was cut by 6 bases, the J end by 2 bases, with 17 bases between. Germline CDR1 and CDR2: DFQATT and SNEGSKA (reference sequence).

This clonotype showed up just a few times. The genes are TRBV28 and TRBJ2-7; TRBD2 aligns across 9 bases. CDR3 length: 17 amino acids. The trim removed 5 bases at V and 6 bases at J, leaving 17 bases unmatched. The germline V gene encodes CDR1 MDHEN and CDR2 SYDVKM. As DNA, the CDR3 is TGTGCCAGCAGTCCCCTTTCCGGGCGGGAGGGAGGTCCCGAGCAGTACTTC. Its protein product is CASSPLSGREGGPEQYF.

The chain combines TRBV18 with TRBJ1-6; D gene ambiguous. The V gene lost 0 bases and the J gene lost 0 bases, with 6 bases spanning the gap. The CDR3 covers 16 residues. Looked up from germline, CDR1 is KGHSH and CDR2 is LQKENI. CDR3 loop: CASSPPSVSYNSPLHF. The CDR3 coding sequence is TGTGCCAGCTCACCACCTAGCGTCTCCTATAATTCACCCCTCCACTTT.

The rearrangement links TRBV20-1 to TRBJ1-2; 8 nucleotides align to TRBD1. This CDR3 contains 16 residues. In germline, CDR1 is DFQATT, CDR2 SNEGSKA (reference sequence). The V gene end was trimmed by 6 bases and the J gene end by 0 bases; junction bases not matched to a gene: 12. The CDR3 reads CSASADRVRPNYGYTF. DNA of the CDR3: TGCAGTGCCTCAGCGGACAGGGTCCGGCCTAACTATGGCTACACCTTC.

A few counts support this clonotype. The CDR3 is CASHPQRTSGYNEQFF. CDR3 bases: TGTGCCAGCCACCCCCAGAGGACTAGCGGGTACAATGAGCAGTTCTTC. V is TRBV18 and J is TRBJ2-1; 11 nucleotides agree with TRBD2. Germline CDR1 is KGHSH and CDR2 is LQKENI. This CDR3 has 16 residues. V dropped 8 bases and J dropped 4; count of bases not matched to a gene: 10.

V usage is TRBV15 and J usage is TRBJ1-2; no clear D. The length of the CDR3 is 11 residues. Germline V lookup: CDR1 LNHNV, CDR2 YYDKDF (reference sequence). V lost 3 bases, J lost 7 bases, and 6 bases lay in between. The CDR3 DNA sequence: TGTGCCACCAGCAGTGATGGTGGCTACACCTTC. Its protein product is CATSSDGGYTF.

This clonotype came up a few times. The chain combines TRBV4-2 with TRBJ2-4; 8 bases fit TRBD1. With 0 bases clipped from V and 0 bases from J, the junction kept 1 base outside the gene matches. CDR3 length: 16 residues. The germline CDR1 and CDR2 sequences are LGHNA and YNFKEQ. Written as DNA, the CDR3 is TGTGCCAGCAGCCAAGAACAGGGGGTAGCCAAAAACATTCAGTACTTC. This sequence encodes CASSQEQGVAKNIQYF.